The sequence of this T cell receptor (beta chain) was determined in a study of T-cell reconstitution after alpha-beta-depleted transplantation in children. V was clipped by 6 bases and J by 0 bases, with 13 bases between them. CDR3 length: 14 amino acids. Germline V gives CDR1 DFQATT, CDR2 SNEGSKA (reference sequence). Preparation of the TCRbeta library was carried out with unique molecular identifiers. MiXCR, applied by TCRdb to the PCR reads, yields one record per CDR3 protein. The sample lists more than 200,000 distinct CDR3 sequences, around 25% occurring once. This TCR was sampled from a female patient aged 2-9 years who had a stem cell transplant for congenital amegakaryocytic thrombocytopenia, so the T cells may come from the graft donor. The chain links TRBV20-1 to TRBJ2-3; D tentatively fits TRBD1 or TRBD2 (6 bases each). This specimen consisted of PBMCs, mostly from graft donor cells, obtained 360 days after TCRalphabeta/CD19-depleted stem cell transplant. The CDR3: CSAGGGVSTDTQYF. Here the CDR3 DNA reads TGCAGTGCCGGGGGCGGGGTTAGCACAGATACGCAGTATTTT.